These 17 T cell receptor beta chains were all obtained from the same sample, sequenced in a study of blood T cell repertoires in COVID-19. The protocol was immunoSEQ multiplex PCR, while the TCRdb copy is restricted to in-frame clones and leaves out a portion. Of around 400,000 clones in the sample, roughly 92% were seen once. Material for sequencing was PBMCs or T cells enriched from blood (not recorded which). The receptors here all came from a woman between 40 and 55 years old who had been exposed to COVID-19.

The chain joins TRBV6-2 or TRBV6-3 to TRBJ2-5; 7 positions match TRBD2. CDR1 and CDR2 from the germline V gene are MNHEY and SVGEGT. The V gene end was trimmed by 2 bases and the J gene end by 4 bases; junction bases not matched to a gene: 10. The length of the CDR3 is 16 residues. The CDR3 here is CASSYPPLAVGETQYF. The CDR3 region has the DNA TGTGCCAGCAGTTACCCTCCGCTAGCGGTTGGAGAGACCCAGTACTTC.

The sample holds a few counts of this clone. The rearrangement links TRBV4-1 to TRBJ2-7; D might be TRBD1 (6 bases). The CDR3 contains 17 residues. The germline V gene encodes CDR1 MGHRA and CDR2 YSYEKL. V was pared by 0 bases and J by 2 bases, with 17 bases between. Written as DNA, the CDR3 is TGCGCCAGCAGCCAAGATTTGTGGTCAGGGGATCCCTACGAGCAGTACTTC. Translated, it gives CASSQDLWSGDPYEQYF.

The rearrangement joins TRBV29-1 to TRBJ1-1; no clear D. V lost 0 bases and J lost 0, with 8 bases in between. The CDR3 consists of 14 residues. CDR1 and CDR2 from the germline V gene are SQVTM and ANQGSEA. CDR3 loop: CSVEDRGMNTEAFF. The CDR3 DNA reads TGCAGCGTTGAAGATCGGGGTATGAACACTGAAGCTTTCTTT.

CDR3 sequence (DNA): TGTGCCAGCTCACCACAGGGGAAGGTAGTTGGAAACACCATATATTTT. Its translation is CASSPQGKVVGNTIYF. This rearrangement joins TRBV18 to TRBJ1-3, with D possibly being TRBD1 (5 bases). The CDR3 extends over 16 amino acids. Germline loops: CDR1 KGHSH, CDR2 LQKENI. V was trimmed by 1 base and J by 3 bases, leaving 13 bases between them.

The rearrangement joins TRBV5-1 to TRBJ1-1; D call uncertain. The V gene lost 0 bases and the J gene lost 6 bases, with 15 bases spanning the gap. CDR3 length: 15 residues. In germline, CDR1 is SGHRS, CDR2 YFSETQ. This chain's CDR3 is CASSLGSGGSPEAFF. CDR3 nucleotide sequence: TGCGCCAGCAGCTTGGGGTCAGGAGGGAGTCCTGAAGCTTTCTTT.

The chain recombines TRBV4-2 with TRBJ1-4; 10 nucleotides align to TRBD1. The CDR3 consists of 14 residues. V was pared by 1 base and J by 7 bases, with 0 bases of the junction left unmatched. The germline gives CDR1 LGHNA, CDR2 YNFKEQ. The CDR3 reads CASSQGTGGEKLFF. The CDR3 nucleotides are TGTGCCAGCAGCCAAGGGACAGGGGGTGAAAAACTGTTTTTT.

The CDR3 region has the DNA TGTGCCAGTAGTATTCTAGCAGACTTCGCAACTAATGAAAAACTGTTTTTT. Translation gives CASSILADFATNEKLFF. The chain carries TRBV19 and TRBJ1-4; D is ambiguous. Germline CDR1 and CDR2: LNHDA and SQIVND (reference sequence). The CDR3 totals 17 residues. The V end lost 3 bases, the J end lost 0 bases, and 14 bases lay between the germline ends.

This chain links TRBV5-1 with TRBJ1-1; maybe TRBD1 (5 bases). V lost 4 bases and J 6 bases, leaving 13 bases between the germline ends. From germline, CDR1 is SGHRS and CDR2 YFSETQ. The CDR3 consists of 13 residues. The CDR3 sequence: CASSTPGGAEAFF. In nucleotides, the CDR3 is TGCGCCAGCAGCACCCCGGGGGGGGCTGAAGCTTTCTTT.

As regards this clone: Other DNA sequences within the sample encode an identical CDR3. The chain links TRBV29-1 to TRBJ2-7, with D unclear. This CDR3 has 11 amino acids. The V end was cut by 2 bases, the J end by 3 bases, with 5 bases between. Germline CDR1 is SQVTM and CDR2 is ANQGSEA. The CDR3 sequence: CSVETVYEQYF. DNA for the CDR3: TGCAGCGTTGAAACGGTCTACGAGCAGTACTTC.

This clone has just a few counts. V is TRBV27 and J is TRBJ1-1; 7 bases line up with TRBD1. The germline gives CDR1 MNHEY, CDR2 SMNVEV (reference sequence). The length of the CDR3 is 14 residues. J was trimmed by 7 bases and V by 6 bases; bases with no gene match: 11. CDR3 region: CASRSPGTVYEAFF. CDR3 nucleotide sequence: TGTGCCAGCAGGTCACCCGGGACAGTCTATGAAGCTTTCTTT.

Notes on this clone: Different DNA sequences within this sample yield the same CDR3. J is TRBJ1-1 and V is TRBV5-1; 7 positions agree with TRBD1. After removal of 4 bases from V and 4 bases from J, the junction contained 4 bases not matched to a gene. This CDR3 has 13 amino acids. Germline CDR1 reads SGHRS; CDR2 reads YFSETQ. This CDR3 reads CASSNAGGTEAFF. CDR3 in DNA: TGCGCCAGCAGCAACGCAGGGGGCACTGAAGCTTTCTTT.

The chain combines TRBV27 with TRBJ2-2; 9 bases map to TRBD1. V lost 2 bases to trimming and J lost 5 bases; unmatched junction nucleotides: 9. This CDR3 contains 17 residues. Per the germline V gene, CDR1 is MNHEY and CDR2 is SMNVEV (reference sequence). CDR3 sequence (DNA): TGTGCCAGCAGTTTAGCGGGACAGGGTGTGAGAACCGGGGAGCTGTTTTTT. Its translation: CASSLAGQGVRTGELFF.

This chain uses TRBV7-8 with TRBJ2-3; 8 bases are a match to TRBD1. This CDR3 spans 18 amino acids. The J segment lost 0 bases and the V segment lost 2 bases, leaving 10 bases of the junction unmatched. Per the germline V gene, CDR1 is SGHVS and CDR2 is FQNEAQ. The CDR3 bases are TGTGCCAGCAGCTTAAGAGTGGGGTACAGGGGGAGCACAGATACGCAGTATTTT. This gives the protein CASSLRVGYRGSTDTQYF. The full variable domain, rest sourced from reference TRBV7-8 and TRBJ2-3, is GAGVSQSPRYKVAKRGQDVALRCDPISGHVSLFWYQQALGQGPEFLTYFQNEAQLDKSGLPSDRFFAERPEGSVSTLKIQRTQQEDSAVYLCASSLRVGYRGSTDTQYFGPGTRLTVL.

The CDR3 region has the DNA TGTGCCAGTAGTATACGGCGAGGGGGCTACACCTTC. This translates into CASSIRRGGYTF. The chain carries TRBV19 and TRBJ1-2, with D unresolved. Trimming cost V 2 bases and J 8 bases, with 9 bases left between them. The CDR3 runs to 12 residues. The germline CDR1 and CDR2 sequences are LNHDA and SQIVND (reference sequence).

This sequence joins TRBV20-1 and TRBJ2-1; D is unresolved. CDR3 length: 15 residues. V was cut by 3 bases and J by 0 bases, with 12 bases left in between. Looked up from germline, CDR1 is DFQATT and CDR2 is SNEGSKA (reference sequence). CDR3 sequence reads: CSASSTYSSYNEQFF. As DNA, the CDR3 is TGCAGTGCTAGTTCCACGTATAGCTCCTACAATGAGCAGTTCTTC.

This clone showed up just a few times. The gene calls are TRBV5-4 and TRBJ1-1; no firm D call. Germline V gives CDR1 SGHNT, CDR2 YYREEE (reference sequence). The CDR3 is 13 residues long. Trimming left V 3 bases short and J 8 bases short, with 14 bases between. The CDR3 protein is CASSSPLLGEAFF. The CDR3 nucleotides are TGTGCCAGCAGCTCGCCGCTACTCGGGGAAGCTTTCTTT.

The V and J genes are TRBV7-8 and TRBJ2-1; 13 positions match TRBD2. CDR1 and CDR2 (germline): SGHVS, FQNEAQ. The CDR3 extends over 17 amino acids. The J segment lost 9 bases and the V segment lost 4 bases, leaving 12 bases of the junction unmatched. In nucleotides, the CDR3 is TGTGCCAGCAGCTCCGGGACTAGCGGGGATCTCCCGGGTGAGCAGTTCTTC. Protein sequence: CASSSGTSGDLPGEQFF.